One sample yielded the 18 T cell receptor beta chains listed below, sequenced in a study of T-cell reconstitution after alpha-beta-depleted transplantation in children. Preparing the TCRbeta library involved the use of unique molecular identifiers. A single record per CDR3 protein comes from TCRdb applying MiXCR to the PCR reads. The sample shows about 490,000 distinct CDR3 sequences, about 11% of them seen only once. Sequencing used PBMCs, obtained before TCRalphabeta/CD19-depleted stem cell transplant. All receptors come from a child aged 2 to 10 with inherited bone marrow failure, due to receive a stem cell transplant.

This clonotype occurred many times. V usage is TRBV15 and J usage is TRBJ2-7, with D tentatively TRBD1 or TRBD2 (5 bases each). Deletions cut 1 base from V and 0 bases from J, with 10 bases between. The germline gives CDR1 LNHNV, CDR2 YYDKDF (reference sequence). There are 15 residues in the CDR3. The CDR3: CATSRVGAPSYEQYF. Written as DNA, the CDR3 is TGTGCCACCAGCAGAGTCGGGGCCCCCTCCTACGAGCAGTACTTC. Full variable domain (missing parts from reference TRBV15 and TRBJ2-7): DAMVIQNPRYQVTQFGKPVTLSCSQTLNHNVMYWYQQKSSQAPKLLFHYYDKDFNNEADTPDNFQSRRPNTSFCFLDIRSPGLGDTAMYLCATSRVGAPSYEQYFGPGTRLTVT.

At least ten counts were recorded for this clonotype. In DNA, the CDR3 is TGTGCCAGCAGTCCTCATGATGGATCCGAACACACAGATACGCAGTATTTT. The encoded protein is CASSPHDGSEHTDTQYF. The chain combines TRBV27 with TRBJ2-3; D not certain. From germline, CDR1 is MNHEY and CDR2 SMNVEV (reference sequence). The germline V and J ends were trimmed by 5 bases and 2 bases, with 20 bases remaining between them. The CDR3 has 17 residues.

Regarding this clonotype: A much larger clone is a single base away; this may be a read error. V gene TRBV18 combines with J gene TRBJ2-1; 7 bases are a match to TRBD2. Trimming cost V 6 bases and J 7 bases; bases outside gene matches: 12. Germline V gene sequence: CDR1 KGHSH, CDR2 LQKENI. The CDR3 runs 15 residues. DNA of the CDR3: TGTGCCAGCTCCCCGGGGCTAGCGGCAAGGAATGAGCAGTTCTTC. Amino acids: CASSPGLAARNEQFF.

There are many counts of this clonotype. This chain uses TRBV4-1 with TRBJ1-5; 7 bases line up with TRBD1. With 1 base clipped from V and 2 bases from J, the junction kept 2 bases outside the gene matches. Germline CDR1 MGHRA, CDR2 YSYEKL. This CDR3 has 15 amino acids. This CDR3 reads CASSQGGTGNQPQHF. The CDR3 region has the DNA TGCGCCAGCAGCCAAGGCGGGACAGGCAATCAGCCCCAGCATTTT.

This clonotype was counted at least ten times. The V call is TRBV10-3, the J call TRBJ2-1; 9 bases line up with TRBD1. With 6 bases clipped from V and 8 bases from J, the junction kept 8 bases outside the gene matches. The CDR3 sequence is 14 residues long. Germline CDR1 reads ENHRY; CDR2 reads SYGVKD. The CDR3 spells CAIRTGTGTHEQFF. For the CDR3, the DNA is TGTGCCATCAGGACCGGGACAGGGACCCATGAGCAGTTCTTC.

This clonotype showed up just a few times. This chain links TRBV20-1 with TRBJ2-2; 11 bases map to TRBD2. This CDR3 has 15 amino acids. The germline V gene encodes CDR1 DFQATT and CDR2 SNEGSKA (reference sequence). Unmatched junction bases numbered 3, after V lost 3 bases and J lost 3 bases. CDR3 in DNA: TGCAGTGCTAGTACTAGCGGGGGTTACACCGGGGAGCTGTTTTTT. As protein: CSASTSGGYTGELFF.

The table lists this clonotype with many counts. The chain carries TRBV2 and TRBJ2-2, with TRBD2 identical over 8 bases. CDR3 length: 16 residues. With V trimmed by 6 bases and J by 3 bases, 9 bases remained unmatched. Germline CDR1 and CDR2: SNHLY and FYNNEI. This chain's CDR3 is CASRDPLAEDTGELFF. For the CDR3, the DNA is TGTGCCAGCAGGGATCCACTAGCGGAGGACACCGGGGAGCTGTTTTTT. The full variable domain, completed using reference TRBV2 and TRBJ2-2, is EPEVTQTPSHQVTQMGQEVILRCVPISNHLYFYWYRQILGQKVEFLVSFYNNEISEKSEIFDDQFSVERPDGSNFTLKIRSTKLEDSAMYFCASRDPLAEDTGELFFGEGSRLTVL.

The chain has TRBV7-2 and TRBJ2-2, with TRBD2 matching 8 bases. CDR1 SGHTA and CDR2 FQGNSA come from the germline V gene. This CDR3 comprises 16 residues. Losses at the gene ends were 1 base for V and 6 bases for J; bases not matched to a gene: 7. CDR3 sequence reads: CASSLVLPGGPGELFF. The DNA for the CDR3 is TGTGCCAGCAGCTTAGTTCTCCCGGGAGGGCCCGGGGAGCTGTTTTTT. Variable domain in full (rest from reference TRBV7-2 and TRBJ2-2): GAGVSQSPSNKVTEKGKDVELRCDPISGHTALYWYRQSLGQGLEFLIYFQGNSAPDKSGLPSDRFSAERTGGSVSTLTIQRTQQEDSAVYLCASSLVLPGGPGELFFGEGSRLTVL.

This clonotype was seen at least ten times. The V and J genes are TRBV28 and TRBJ1-5; no clear D. The germline gives CDR1 MDHEN, CDR2 SYDVKM. V shed 4 bases and J shed 7 bases, with 17 bases lying between them. CDR3 length: 15 residues. This CDR3 is CASSSRTREGQPQHF. The CDR3 bases are TGTGCCAGCAGTTCGCGGACCCGGGAGGGCCAGCCCCAGCATTTT.

This clonotype was counted many times. The genes are TRBV11-1 and TRBJ1-4; no reliable D call. The CDR3 length is 18 residues. In germline, CDR1 is SGHAT, CDR2 FQDESV (reference sequence). With 5 bases removed from V and 8 bases from J, the gap between germline ends came to 27 bases. The CDR3 region is CASSPSPRPFMDEEKLFF. CDR3 nucleotide sequence: TGTGCCAGCAGCCCCAGCCCGAGGCCCTTTATGGACGAGGAAAAACTGTTTTTT.

This chain uses TRBV18 with TRBJ2-5; the D gene is possibly TRBD1 (6 bases). The CDR3 is 18 amino acids. Trimming left V 0 bases short and J 1 base short, with 18 bases between. Germline CDR1 is KGHSH and CDR2 is LQKENI. The CDR3 coding sequence is TGTGCCAGCTCACCACCCCGGGACATGACAGGACTCCAAGAGACCCAGTACTTC. Translation gives CASSPPRDMTGLQETQYF.

The table lists this clonotype with a few counts. V gene TRBV29-1 combines with J gene TRBJ2-6; D uncertain. This CDR3 comprises 12 residues. Trimming removed 3 bases at V and 1 base at J, with 1 base between. CDR1 is SQVTM and CDR2 is ANQGSEA in the germline V gene. In DNA, the CDR3 is TGCAGCGTTGAGTCTGGGGCCAACGTCCTGACTTTC. Translation: CSVESGANVLTF.

This chain joins TRBV20-1 and TRBJ2-3; 8 bases match TRBD2. V shed 3 bases and J 6 bases; nucleotides not matched to a gene: 11. Germline CDR1 and CDR2: DFQATT and SNEGSKA (reference sequence). This CDR3 has 15 residues. CDR3 coding DNA: TGCAGTGCTAGTAGGGACCCTAGCGGGCTCGATACGCAGTATTTT. It encodes CSASRDPSGLDTQYF.

The rearrangement joins TRBV5-6 to TRBJ1-2; 7 bases fit TRBD1. CDR3 length equals 14 residues. The germline V gene encodes CDR1 SGHDT and CDR2 YYEEEE. J gave up 2 bases and V 1 base, and 2 bases lay outside the gene matches. The CDR3, as DNA: TGTGCCAGCAGCTTGCTACAGGGGAACTATGGCTACACCTTC. Encoded protein: CASSLLQGNYGYTF.

This clonotype was detected many times. The chain couples TRBV6-2 or TRBV6-3 to TRBJ2-2; 10 nucleotides match TRBD2. With 7 bases clipped from V and 1 base from J, the junction kept 12 bases outside the gene matches. Germline-derived CDR1 and CDR2 are MNHEY and SVGEGT. The CDR3 is 18 amino acids. The CDR3 here is CASTLLAGVTQNTGELFF. In nucleotides, the CDR3 is TGTGCCAGCACCCTTCTAGCGGGAGTTACACAGAACACCGGGGAGCTGTTTTTT.

This clonotype was recorded many times. The chain couples TRBV4-1 to TRBJ2-2; 10 nucleotides align to TRBD2. The CDR3 covers 18 residues. J lost 3 bases, V lost 0 bases, and 7 bases had no gene match. Germline V gives CDR1 MGHRA, CDR2 YSYEKL. CDR3 DNA: TGCGCCAGCAGCCAAGAGGGCCTAGCGGGAGAGGACACCGGGGAGCTGTTTTTT. It translates to CASSQEGLAGEDTGELFF.

This clonotype showed up many times. This sequence joins TRBV5-1 and TRBJ2-3; a weak D match, TRBD1 (7 bases). Germline loops: CDR1 SGHRS, CDR2 YFSETQ. V was shortened by 0 bases and J by 3 bases, with 17 bases between the two germline ends. This CDR3 has 17 amino acids. CDR3 region: CASSLDGGGGMTDTQYF. The CDR3 coding sequence is TGCGCCAGCAGCTTGGACGGAGGGGGCGGAATGACAGATACGCAGTATTTT.

This clonotype was counted ten times or more. This chain uses TRBV28 with TRBJ2-7; D gene uncertain. The V gene lost 7 bases and the J gene lost 0 bases, with 19 bases spanning the gap. The CDR3 is made up of 16 amino acids. Germline V gene sequence: CDR1 MDHEN, CDR2 SYDVKM. The CDR3 coding sequence is TGTGCCAGCACCCCCACGAATGAGTATAGCTCCTACGAGCAGTACTTC. Protein sequence: CASTPTNEYSSYEQYF. The variable domain in full, with the rest retrieved from reference TRBV28 and TRBJ2-7, is DVKVTQSSRYLVKRTGEKVFLECVQDMDHENMFWYRQDPGLGLRLIYFSYDVKMKEKGDIPEGYSVSREKKERFSLILESASTNQTSMYLCASTPTNEYSSYEQYFGPGTRLTVT.